The clone carrying this T cell receptor beta chain has just a few counts. Its antigen is not known. Specified treatment: roughly 19 received Ad26.COV2.S at low or high dose, single or two shots; several received placebo; per-sample allocation not given. Samples came from day 63 after the first vaccine or placebo injection. This adult donor, from Boston, was 18-55 years old. V lost 3 bases, J lost 8 bases, and 13 bases lay in between. CDR1 and CDR2 (germline): MDHEN, SYDVKM. The CDR3 extends over 13 amino acids. The source of the sample is a study of Ad26.COV2.S vaccination and SARS-CoV-2 variants. Across the whole study: Each vaccinee took Ad26.COV2.S intramuscularly, once or twice 56 days apart.

Data came from immunoSEQ multiplex PCR; TCRdb stores just in-frame clones and leaves some out. Among 300,000 to 400,000 clones, 80% to 90% were seen once, and the ten largest hold roughly 5%. Findings of the study overall: Non-spike TCR breadth showed similarity between vaccine and placebo recipients.

The rearrangement links TRBV28 to TRBJ1-2; D uncertain. The sample in question was peripheral blood, obtained in a trial of Ad26.COV2.S vaccine versus placebo. The clonotype originates from a person aged 18-60 years who received the Ad26.COV2.S COVID-19 vaccine or a placebo. The CDR3 nucleotides read TGTGCCAGCAGTTTTGAGGAGCTCCTGGGCTACACCTTC. This translates into CASSFEELLGYTF.